The 10 T cell receptor beta chains given below trace back to one sample, sequenced in a study of T cells in Graves' hyperthyroidism and ophthalmopathy. Amplification targeted TCR beta CDR3 regions from RNA transcripts. The primer set for the first-round RT-PCR of the TCR CDR3 was HTBI. A single record per CDR3 protein comes from TCRdb applying MiXCR to the multiplex PCR reads. This sample has a few hundred thousand distinct CDR3 sequences, with approximately 13% found just once. Specimen: blood. The receptors here all came from a young woman with Graves' hyperthyroidism.

This clonotype was seen only a few times. The rearrangement uses TRBV11-3 and TRBJ2-7; D uncertain. Deletions cut 5 bases from V and 3 bases from J, with 17 bases between. CDR3 size: 15 residues. CDR1 is SGHNT, CDR2 YENEEA, per germline. The CDR3 DNA reads as TGTGCCAGCAGCCAAGATAAGGCCCGATACTACGAGCAGTACTTC. Translated: CASSQDKARYYEQYF.

This clonotype was seen many times. This chain uses TRBV28 with TRBJ2-5; perhaps TRBD2 as D (5 bases). Germline V gene lookup returns CDR1 MDHEN and CDR2 SYDVKM. The CDR3 covers 17 residues. V lost 2 bases to trimming and J lost 2 bases, with 18 bases between them. Here the CDR3 DNA reads TGTGCCAGCAGTTTAATGTCCGGGGTTTGGTCTCAAGAGACCCAGTACTTC. It is translated as CASSLMSGVWSQETQYF.

This chain connects TRBV27 to TRBJ2-1; TRBD2 matches 7 bases. Germline values: CDR1 MNHEY, CDR2 SMNVEV (reference sequence). The CDR3 covers 15 residues. The J segment lost 0 bases and the V segment lost 10 bases, leaving 9 bases of the junction unmatched. CDR3 nucleotide sequence: TGTGCCACCGGATGGGGGGGGAGCTCCTACAATGAGCAGTTCTTC. Its translation is CATGWGGSSYNEQFF.

In this sample, this clonotype turned up many times. This chain connects TRBV6-2 or TRBV6-3 to TRBJ1-5; 9 bases are shared with TRBD1. Germline V lookup: CDR1 MNHEY, CDR2 SVGEGT. The CDR3 runs to 22 residues. The V and J ends lost 2 bases and 2 bases, in that order; junction bases with no gene match: 22. The CDR3 spells CASSYHLTTGGGSGYGNQPQHF. CDR3 nucleotides: TGTGCCAGCAGTTACCACTTGACGACAGGGGGTGGTTCGGGATATGGCAATCAGCCCCAGCATTTT.

This clonotype was seen repeatedly, ten times or more. This sequence joins TRBV7-9 and TRBJ2-3; no clear D. Germline V gene sequence: CDR1 SEHNR, CDR2 FQNEAQ (reference sequence). Trimming shortened V by 2 bases and J by 4 bases, and 13 bases separated the two germline ends. CDR3 size: 15 residues. CDR3 bases: TGTGCCAGCAGCTTACAATCTTCTCCCGCAGATACGCAGTATTTT. This translates into CASSLQSSPADTQYF.

This clonotype was counted many times. The chain couples TRBV2 to TRBJ1-4; D remains unclear. Trimming pared 6 bases from V and 5 bases from J, leaving 13 bases between. The CDR3 consists of 14 residues. Germline V gives CDR1 SNHLY, CDR2 FYNNEI. In DNA form, the CDR3 reads TGTGCCAGCAGAGAACAGTACCTAAATGAAAAACTGTTTTTT. Its protein product is CASREQYLNEKLFF.

V usage is TRBV5-1 and J usage is TRBJ2-3, with TRBD2 matching over 8 bases. Trimming removed 4 bases from V and 4 bases from J; junction bases left unmatched: 8. The CDR3 has 15 residues. The V gene's germline CDR1 is SGHRS and CDR2 YFSETQ. DNA of the CDR3: TGCGCCAGCAGCCGCAGCGGGGGATACGCAGATACGCAGTATTTT. Translating gives CASSRSGGYADTQYF. The whole variable domain, remainder taken from reference TRBV5-1 and TRBJ2-3, is KAGVTQTPRYLIKTRGQQVTLSCSPISGHRSVSWYQQTPGQGLQFLFEYFSETQRNKGNFPGRFSGRQFSNSRSEMNVSTLELGDSALYLCASSRSGGYADTQYFGPGTRLTVL.

There are many counts of this clonotype. The chain combines TRBV18 with TRBJ1-1; D is possibly TRBD1 (6 bases). Trimming shortened V by 3 bases and J by 4 bases, and 18 bases separated the two germline ends. Germline V gene data show CDR1 as KGHSH and CDR2 as LQKENI. This CDR3 contains 16 residues. The CDR3 DNA follows: TGTGCCAGCTCACCCGTTTCACGAGGGGGGCCCACTGAAGCTTTCTTT. Its protein product is CASSPVSRGGPTEAFF.

This clonotype was counted ten times or more. This chain connects TRBV20-1 to TRBJ2-3; TRBD2 matches at 11 bases. The CDR3 length is 15 residues. V lost 4 bases to trimming and J lost 2 bases; unmatched junction nucleotides: 5. CDR1 and CDR2 from the germline V gene are DFQATT and SNEGSKA (reference sequence). CDR3 DNA sequence: TGCAGTGCTAAGGGGACTAGCGGTTACACAGATACGCAGTATTTT. Translation gives CSAKGTSGYTDTQYF.

This clonotype came up many times. The CDR3 DNA is TGCAGCGTTGACACCTCTCGCCAAGAGACCCAGTACTTC. It specifies CSVDTSRQETQYF. The rearrangement uses TRBV29-1 and TRBJ2-5; D gene ambiguous. The ends were cut back, 3 bases at V and 1 base at J, with 9 bases in the middle. This CDR3 has 13 residues. CDR1 and CDR2 (germline): SQVTM, ANQGSEA.